The present entry profiles one T cell receptor (beta chain) with its context. The antigen is unknown. CDR1 is MNHEY, CDR2 SVGAGI, per germline. V lost 1 base to trimming and J lost 3 bases, with 13 bases between them. The CDR3 consists of 15 residues. The data originate from a study of follicular helper T cells after annual influenza vaccination. Study observations and caveats: Plasmablast frequency change correlated with clonality change in ICOS+CD38+ cTfh. Undersampling of the much larger non-cTfh compartments could not be excluded for influenza clone enrichment. ICOS-CD38- cTfh most often held earlier Day 7 ICOS+CD38+ clones.

Produced via immunoSEQ multiplex PCR; TCRdb's table is partial and in-frame only. The table shows about 10,000 clones, with approximately 77% occurring only once. Time point denoted: 2014-2015 season, pre-vaccination. Subjects lived in the community and lacked influenza vaccine within the prior 6 months. This rearrangement joins TRBV6-5 to TRBJ2-7; D perhaps matches TRBD2 (5 bases). The receptor comes from an adult who received the influenza vaccine. The sequenced sample was CXCR5- memory CD4+ T cells sorted from blood, obtained on the day of influenza vaccination. The CDR3 is CASSYLGRGRYEQYF. The CDR3 DNA reads TGTGCCAGCAGTTACTTAGGTCGAGGGCGCTACGAGCAGTACTTC.